Shown below are 20 T cell receptor beta chains from a single sample sequenced in a study of T cells in Graves' hyperthyroidism and ophthalmopathy. The CDR3 regions of TCR beta were amplified from RNA transcripts. An initial round of RT-PCR targeting the TCR CDR3 relied on the HTBI primer set. TCRdb re-called the multiplex PCR reads with MiXCR, one entry per CDR3 protein. The data contain 480,000 or so distinct CDR3 sequences, approximately 49% of them singletons. Sequenced sample: peripheral blood or thyroid tissue (not recorded which). Receptors were obtained from an adult woman with Graves' disease, either hyperthyroidism or ophthalmopathy (not recorded which).

The chain carries TRBV7-6 and TRBJ1-2; possible D gene TRBD1, 6 bases. CDR3 length: 16 residues. Germline V gene sequence: CDR1 SGHVS, CDR2 FNYEAQ. V lost 5 bases and J 6 bases, leaving 22 bases between the germline ends. This CDR3 is CASSRGGQGKENGYTF. CDR3 bases: TGTGCCAGCAGCCGCGGAGGGCAGGGGAAGGAGAATGGCTACACCTTC.

There are many counts of this clonotype. The gene calls are TRBV7-9 and TRBJ1-5; D not certain. The CDR3 is made up of 16 amino acids. Trimming cost V 1 base and J 0 bases, with 10 bases left between them. CDR1 is SEHNR, CDR2 FQNEAQ, per germline (reference sequence). In DNA form, the CDR3 reads TGTGCCAGCAGCTTAGGGGTAGGAGATAGCAATCAGCCCCAGCATTTT. This translates into CASSLGVGDSNQPQHF.

The chain is built from TRBV10-3 and TRBJ1-2; 9 positions match TRBD1. Germline V CDR1 and CDR2: ENHRY, SYGVKD. The V segment lost 5 bases and the J segment 5 bases; nucleotides outside the gene matches: 15. CDR3 length equals 17 residues. For the CDR3, the DNA is TGTGCCATCAGTACTGCCTCCGGGACAGGGCGCCTATATGGCTACACCTTC. Encoded protein: CAISTASGTGRLYGYTF.

The chain has TRBV5-1 and TRBJ2-5; D is possibly TRBD1 (6 bases). V lost 4 bases to trimming and J lost 3 bases, with 16 bases between them. Germline V gene data show CDR1 as SGHRS and CDR2 as YFSETQ. This CDR3 has 15 residues. The CDR3 region is CASSLGQPYKETQYF. DNA for the CDR3: TGCGCCAGCAGCCTCGGACAGCCGTACAAAGAGACCCAGTACTTC.

The genes are TRBV20-1 and TRBJ2-7, with D possibly being TRBD2 (5 bases). V was shortened by 4 bases and J by 1 base, with 8 bases between the two germline ends. Germline V gives CDR1 DFQATT, CDR2 SNEGSKA (reference sequence). The CDR3 length is 12 residues. The DNA for the CDR3 is TGCAGTGCTATCGGGGTGTCCTACGAGCAGTACTTC. This encodes CSAIGVSYEQYF.

This clonotype has a count of ten or more. This chain uses TRBV14 with TRBJ2-7, with 9 bases aligning to TRBD1. Losses at the gene ends were 4 bases for V and 4 bases for J; bases not matched to a gene: 8. Germline V gene lookup returns CDR1 SGHDN and CDR2 FVKESK. The CDR3 runs to 15 residues. DNA for the CDR3: TGTGCCAGCAGCCCCTTCGGACAGGGGAAATACGAGCAGTACTTC. It codes for CASSPFGQGKYEQYF.

This clonotype was detected only a few times. V and J are TRBV3-1 and TRBJ1-5; no clear D. Per germline, CDR1 LGHDT and CDR2 YNNKEL (reference sequence). CDR3 length equals 13 residues. V was cut by 0 bases and J by 6 bases, with 6 bases left in between. The CDR3 DNA sequence: TGTGCCAGCAGCCAAGACATTTCTCAGCCCCAGCATTTT. Translation: CASSQDISQPQHF.

This clonotype was seen only a few times. The genes are TRBV20-1 and TRBJ1-5, with TRBD1 identical over 7 bases. With V trimmed by 4 bases and J by 3 bases, 6 bases remained unmatched. This CDR3 spans 14 amino acids. Germline lookup yields CDR1 DFQATT and CDR2 SNEGSKA (reference sequence). CDR3: CSATKGQFNQPQHF. The CDR3 coding sequence is TGCAGTGCTACCAAGGGACAGTTCAATCAGCCCCAGCATTTT.

J is TRBJ2-5 and V is TRBV29-1; TRBD2 matches 11 bases. Unmatched junction bases numbered 13, after V lost 3 bases and J lost 4 bases. CDR1 and CDR2 from the germline V gene are SQVTM and ANQGSEA. CDR3 length: 17 residues. This chain's CDR3 is CSVDSLAGGSMRETQYF. The CDR3 DNA sequence: TGCAGCGTTGATAGCCTAGCGGGAGGATCGATGCGAGAGACCCAGTACTTC. Based on the CDR3 plus reference TRBV29-1 and TRBJ2-5, the full variable domain is SAVISQKPSRDICQRGTSLTIQCQVDSQVTMMFWYRQQPGQSLTLIATANQGSEATYESGFVIDKFPISRPNLTFSTLTVSNMSPEDSSIYLCSVDSLAGGSMRETQYFGPGTRLLVL.

The CDR3 DNA reads as TGTGCCAGCAGGAACATCGGGGGGGGCTATGGCTACACCTTC. This encodes CASRNIGGGYGYTF. The genes are TRBV27 and TRBJ1-2; a weak D match, TRBD1 (5 bases). The CDR3 has 14 residues. The germline V gene encodes CDR1 MNHEY and CDR2 SMNVEV (reference sequence). Trimming removed 6 bases at V and 4 bases at J, with 15 bases between.

This clonotype has ten or more counts. This rearrangement joins TRBV5-4 to TRBJ2-7; D remains ambiguous. The ends were cut back, 5 bases at V and 2 bases at J, with 14 bases in the middle. Germline CDR1 reads SGHNT; CDR2 reads YYREEE (reference sequence). This CDR3 is built from 14 residues. The CDR3 region has the DNA TGTGCCAGCAGTCCGCAGACTGGGGCCTACGAGCAGTACTTC. Protein product: CASSPQTGAYEQYF.

The chain joins TRBV20-1 to TRBJ2-7; 10 positions match TRBD1. Germline loops: CDR1 DFQATT, CDR2 SNEGSKA (reference sequence). CDR3 length equals 14 residues. The DNA for the CDR3 is TGCAGCGCGTGGGACAGGGGCCGCTCCTACGAGCAGTACTTC. This codes for CSAWDRGRSYEQYF.

The chain is built from TRBV6-1 and TRBJ1-1; D ambiguous. The CDR3 is 17 residues long. V lost 0 bases and J 2 bases, leaving 16 bases between the germline ends. Germline lookup yields CDR1 MNHNS and CDR2 SASEGT. The CDR3 sequence is CASSEARLLKRNTEAFF. In DNA, the CDR3 is TGTGCCAGCAGTGAAGCGAGGCTACTTAAGAGAAACACTGAAGCTTTCTTT.

V usage is TRBV10-3 and J usage is TRBJ1-4, with no clear D. CDR3 size: 14 residues. Trimming pared 10 bases from V and 6 bases from J, leaving 18 bases between. Germline V lookup: CDR1 ENHRY, CDR2 SYGVKD. CDR3 region: CATSSGNRDEKLFF. CDR3 in DNA: TGTGCCACCTCGAGCGGGAATCGGGATGAAAAACTGTTTTTT.

This clonotype showed up many times. The chain carries TRBV10-3 and TRBJ1-1; no firm D call. The ends were cut back, 3 bases at V and 4 bases at J, with 6 bases in the middle. Germline values: CDR1 ENHRY, CDR2 SYGVKD. CDR3 length: 12 residues. CDR3 region: CAISDPGTEAFF. The CDR3, as DNA: TGTGCCATCAGTGACCCGGGCACTGAAGCTTTCTTT.

This clonotype was observed many times. V usage is TRBV19 and J usage is TRBJ1-6, with unresolved D. Trimming left V 6 bases short and J 10 bases short, with 13 bases between. Germline loops: CDR1 LNHDA, CDR2 SQIVND (reference sequence). The CDR3 length is 13 residues. CDR3 sequence: CASSELSGSPLHF. The CDR3 nucleotides are TGTGCCAGTAGCGAACTGTCGGGATCACCCCTCCACTTT. The full variable domain, in which reference TRBV19 and TRBJ1-6 provide the parts outside the CDR3, is DGGITQSPKYLFRKEGQNVTLSCEQNLNHDAMYWYRQDPGQGLRLIYYSQIVNDFQKGDIAEGYSVSREKKESFPLTVTSAQKNPTAFYLCASSELSGSPLHFGNGTRLTVT.

The V call is TRBV5-1, the J call TRBJ2-5; a possible D gene is TRBD2 (6 bases). The V and J ends lost 4 bases and 2 bases respectively, with 12 bases between them. CDR1 is SGHRS, CDR2 YFSETQ, per germline. The CDR3 spans 14 residues. The CDR3 DNA sequence: TGCGCCAGCAGCCATCGGACTACGCAAGAGACCCAGTACTTC. Translated: CASSHRTTQETQYF.

The chain combines TRBV24-1 with TRBJ1-2; TRBD1 matches at 7 bases. Trimming cost V 7 bases and J 0 bases; bases outside gene matches: 4. Germline V gene sequence: CDR1 KGHDR, CDR2 SFDVKD. The CDR3 has 14 amino acids. The CDR3 nucleotides read TGTGCCACCAGCTCGGGACAGACTAACTATGGCTACACCTTC. Protein product: CATSSGQTNYGYTF.

On this clonotype itself: The junction departs from the called germline gene at one end, perhaps through a read error. The V call is TRBV19, the J call TRBJ1-5; 8 bases match TRBD1. Germline CDR1 and CDR2: LNHDA and SQIVND (reference sequence). This CDR3 comprises 16 residues. CDR3 DNA: TGTGCCACGAATGTGATTGGACAGGGCCAATATCAGCCCCGGCATTTT. It specifies CATNVIGQGQYQPRHF. The whole variable domain, filled in from reference TRBV19 and TRBJ1-5, reads DGGITQSPKYLFRKEGQNVTLSCEQNLNHDAMYWYRQDPGQGLRLIYYSQIVNDFQKGDIAEGYSVSREKKESFPLTVTSAQKNPTAFYLCATNVIGQGQYQPRHFGDGTRLSIL.

This chain links TRBV7-2 with TRBJ2-6; 15 bases match TRBD2. The CDR3 length is 19 residues. With 5 bases clipped from V and 3 bases from J, the junction kept 8 bases outside the gene matches. Per germline, CDR1 SGHTA and CDR2 FQGNSA. CDR3 sequence (DNA): TGTGCCAGCAGCACCGGGGGACTAGCGGGAGGAGATGGGGCCAACGTCCTGACTTTC. It codes for CASSTGGLAGGDGANVLTF.